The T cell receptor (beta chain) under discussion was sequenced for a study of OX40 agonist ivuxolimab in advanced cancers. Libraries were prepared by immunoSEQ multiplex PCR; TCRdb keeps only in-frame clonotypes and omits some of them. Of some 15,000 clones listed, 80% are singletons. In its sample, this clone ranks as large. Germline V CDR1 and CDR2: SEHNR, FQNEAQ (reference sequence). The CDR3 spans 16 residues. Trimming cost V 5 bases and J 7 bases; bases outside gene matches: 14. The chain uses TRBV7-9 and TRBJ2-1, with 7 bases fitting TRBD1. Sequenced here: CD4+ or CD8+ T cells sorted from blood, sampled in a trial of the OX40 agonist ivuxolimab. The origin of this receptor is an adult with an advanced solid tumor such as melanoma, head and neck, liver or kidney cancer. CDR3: CASSPDRSIKRNEQFF. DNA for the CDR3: TGTGCCAGCAGCCCGGACAGGTCAATCAAAAGGAATGAGCAGTTCTTC.